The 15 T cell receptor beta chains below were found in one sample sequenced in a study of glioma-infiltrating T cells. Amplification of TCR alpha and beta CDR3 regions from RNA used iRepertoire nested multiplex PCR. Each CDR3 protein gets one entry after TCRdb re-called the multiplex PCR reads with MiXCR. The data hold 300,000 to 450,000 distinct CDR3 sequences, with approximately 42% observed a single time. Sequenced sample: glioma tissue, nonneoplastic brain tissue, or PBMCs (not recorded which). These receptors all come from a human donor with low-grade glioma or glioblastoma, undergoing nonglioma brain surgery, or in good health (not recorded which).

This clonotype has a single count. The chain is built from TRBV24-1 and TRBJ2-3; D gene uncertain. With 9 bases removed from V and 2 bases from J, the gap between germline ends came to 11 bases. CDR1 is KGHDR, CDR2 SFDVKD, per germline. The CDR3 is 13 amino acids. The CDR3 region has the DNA TGTGCCACCTCCAGCCAAGACACAGATACGCAGTATTTT. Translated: CATSSQDTDTQYF.

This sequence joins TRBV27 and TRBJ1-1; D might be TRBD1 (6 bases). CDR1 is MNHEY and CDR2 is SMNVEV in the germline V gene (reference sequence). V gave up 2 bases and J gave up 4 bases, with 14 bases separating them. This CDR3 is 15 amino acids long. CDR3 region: CASSLLRQGFTEAFF. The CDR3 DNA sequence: TGTGCCAGCAGTTTACTGCGGCAGGGGTTCACTGAAGCTTTCTTT.

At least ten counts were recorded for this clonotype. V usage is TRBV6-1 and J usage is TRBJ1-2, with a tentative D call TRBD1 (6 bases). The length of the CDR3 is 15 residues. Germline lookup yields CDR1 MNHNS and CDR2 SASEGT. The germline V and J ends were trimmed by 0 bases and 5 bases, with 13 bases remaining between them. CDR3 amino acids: CASSEAMTGSYGYTF. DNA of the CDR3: TGTGCCAGCAGTGAAGCGATGACAGGATCTTATGGCTACACCTTC.

The CDR3 nucleotides are TGTGCCAGCACCCGGGGGTGGGGAGGTAACACCGGGGAGCTGTTTTTT. Encoded protein: CASTRGWGGNTGELFF. The V and J genes are TRBV28 and TRBJ2-2; D perhaps matches TRBD2 (6 bases). The V gene lost 7 bases and the J gene lost 2 bases, with 17 bases spanning the gap. From germline, CDR1 is MDHEN and CDR2 SYDVKM. The length of the CDR3 is 16 residues.

CDR3 region: CASRSGQVGVYF. CDR3 sequence (DNA): TGTGCCAGCAGATCCGGACAGGTTGGTGTGTATTTT. This chain joins TRBV2 and TRBJ2-3; 7 bases align to TRBD1. This CDR3 spans 12 amino acids. With V trimmed by 6 bases and J by 14 bases, 11 bases remained unmatched. Germline CDR1 and CDR2: SNHLY and FYNNEI.

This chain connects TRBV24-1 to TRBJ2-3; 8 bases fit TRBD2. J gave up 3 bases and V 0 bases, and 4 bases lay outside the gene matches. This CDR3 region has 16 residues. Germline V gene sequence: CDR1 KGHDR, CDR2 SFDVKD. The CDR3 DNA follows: TGTGCCACCAGTGATTTGAAACGGGAGGGGACAGATACGCAGTATTTT. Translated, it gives CATSDLKREGTDTQYF.

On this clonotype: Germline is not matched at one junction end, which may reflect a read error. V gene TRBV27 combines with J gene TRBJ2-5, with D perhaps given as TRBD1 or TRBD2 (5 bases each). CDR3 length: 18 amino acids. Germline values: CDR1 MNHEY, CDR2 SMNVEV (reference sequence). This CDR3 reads CAGSSGTGPTSLRKTQYF. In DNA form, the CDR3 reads TGTGCCGGCAGTTCCGGGACGGGACCGACGTCCCTGAGGAAGACCCAGTACTTC.

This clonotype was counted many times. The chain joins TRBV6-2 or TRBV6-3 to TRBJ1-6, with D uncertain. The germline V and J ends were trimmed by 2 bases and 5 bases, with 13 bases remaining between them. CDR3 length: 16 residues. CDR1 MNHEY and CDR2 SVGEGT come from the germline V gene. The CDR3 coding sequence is TGTGCCAGCAGTTACAAGTTGGGCGGTGATAATTCACCCCTCCACTTT. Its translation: CASSYKLGGDNSPLHF.

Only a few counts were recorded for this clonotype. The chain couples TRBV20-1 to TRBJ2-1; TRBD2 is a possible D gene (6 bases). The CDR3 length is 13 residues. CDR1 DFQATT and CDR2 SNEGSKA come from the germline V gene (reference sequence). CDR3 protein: CSGRGEWGNEQFF. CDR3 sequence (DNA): TGCAGCGGGAGAGGGGAGTGGGGGAATGAGCAGTTCTTC.

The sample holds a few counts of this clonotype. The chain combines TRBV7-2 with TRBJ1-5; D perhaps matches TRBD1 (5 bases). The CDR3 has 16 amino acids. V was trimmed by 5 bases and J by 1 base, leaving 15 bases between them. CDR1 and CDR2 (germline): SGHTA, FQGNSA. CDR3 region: CASSPTGPLSNQPQHF. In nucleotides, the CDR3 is TGTGCCAGCAGCCCTACGGGGCCCTTAAGCAATCAGCCCCAGCATTTT.

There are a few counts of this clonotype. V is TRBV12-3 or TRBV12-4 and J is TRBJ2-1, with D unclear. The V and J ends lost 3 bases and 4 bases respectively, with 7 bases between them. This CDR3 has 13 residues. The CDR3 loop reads CASSFEGYNEQFF. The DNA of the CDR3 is TGTGCCAGCAGTTTTGAAGGGTACAATGAGCAGTTCTTC.

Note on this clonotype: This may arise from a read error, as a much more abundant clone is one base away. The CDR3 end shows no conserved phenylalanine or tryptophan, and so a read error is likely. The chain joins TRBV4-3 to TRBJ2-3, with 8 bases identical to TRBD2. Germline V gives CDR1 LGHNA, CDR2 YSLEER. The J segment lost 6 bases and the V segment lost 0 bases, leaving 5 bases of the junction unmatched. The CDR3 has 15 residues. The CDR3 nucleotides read TGCGCCAGCAGCCAAGAAAGCGGGAGTGTTGATACGCAGTATCTT. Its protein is CASSQESGSVDTQYL.

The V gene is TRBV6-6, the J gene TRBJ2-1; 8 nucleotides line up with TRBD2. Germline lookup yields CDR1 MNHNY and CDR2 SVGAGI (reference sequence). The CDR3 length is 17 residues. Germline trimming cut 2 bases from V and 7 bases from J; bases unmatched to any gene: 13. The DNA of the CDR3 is TGTGCCAGCAGTTACACGCGGACTAGCCCCGTCACTAATGAGCAGTTCTTC. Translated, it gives CASSYTRTSPVTNEQFF.

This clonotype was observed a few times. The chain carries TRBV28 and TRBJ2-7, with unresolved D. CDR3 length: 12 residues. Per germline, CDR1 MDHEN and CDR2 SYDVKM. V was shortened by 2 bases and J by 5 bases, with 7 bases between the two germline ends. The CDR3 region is CASSLTGHEQYF. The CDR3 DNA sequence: TGTGCCAGCAGTTTAACGGGCCACGAGCAGTACTTC.

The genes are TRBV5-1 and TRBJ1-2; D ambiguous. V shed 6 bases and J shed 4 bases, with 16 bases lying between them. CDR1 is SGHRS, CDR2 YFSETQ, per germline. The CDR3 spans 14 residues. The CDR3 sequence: CASTEPTPGYGYTF. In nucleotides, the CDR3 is TGCGCCAGCACCGAACCTACTCCGGGCTATGGCTACACCTTC.